Below, 22 T cell receptor beta chains from the same sample are listed, as sequenced in a study of blood T cell repertoires in COVID-19. Method: immunoSEQ multiplex PCR; TCRdb's copy keeps in-frame clones and lacks some. Found here are around 120,000 clones, around 76% of them singletons; the top ten hold 2.3%. The sample consisted of peripheral blood. These receptors were collected from a man in his sixties or seventies with acute or convalescent COVID-19.

This rearrangement joins TRBV5-1 to TRBJ1-1; a weak D match, TRBD1 (5 bases). Germline assignment: CDR1 SGHRS and CDR2 YFSETQ. V lost 2 bases, J lost 1 base, and 12 bases lay in between. This CDR3 contains 15 residues. The CDR3 coding sequence is TGCGCCAGCAGCTTAATATTCGGACAGAACACTGAAGCTTTCTTT. Its translation: CASSLIFGQNTEAFF.

The CDR3 loop reads CASSYFIGGAGELFF. The CDR3 coding sequence is TGTGCCAGCAGTTACTTCATCGGGGGGGCCGGGGAGCTGTTTTTT. The gene calls are TRBV6-2 or TRBV6-3 and TRBJ2-2, with 8 bases aligning to TRBD2. The germline CDR1 and CDR2 sequences are MNHEY and SVGEGT. CDR3 length: 15 residues. With 1 base clipped from V and 6 bases from J, the junction kept 4 bases outside the gene matches.

V and J are TRBV7-6 and TRBJ2-3; 7 bases are a match to TRBD2. CDR1 is SGHVS and CDR2 is FNYEAQ in the germline V gene. With 5 bases clipped from V and 3 bases from J, the junction kept 11 bases outside the gene matches. The CDR3 spans 16 residues. The CDR3 nucleotides are TGTGCCAGCAGCGACCCCCGGGGGGTGGGGACAGATACGCAGTATTTT. Its translation is CASSDPRGVGTDTQYF.

The chain couples TRBV4-3 to TRBJ1-1; TRBD1 is a possible D gene (5 bases). V shed 0 bases and J shed 3 bases, with 14 bases lying between them. The germline V gene has CDR1 LGHNA and CDR2 YSLEER. This CDR3 has 16 residues. Here the CDR3 reads CASSQDPTWGDTEAFF. CDR3 bases: TGCGCCAGCAGCCAAGACCCCACGTGGGGGGACACTGAAGCTTTCTTT.

The chain combines TRBV3-1 (or the pseudogene TRBV3-2) with TRBJ2-1, with D maybe TRBD2 (5 bases). The germline CDR1 and CDR2 sequences are LGHDT and YNNKEL (reference sequence). Trimming cost V 4 bases and J 8 bases, with 18 bases left between them. The CDR3 has 15 residues. Here the CDR3 reads CASSLRGRVIDEQFF. The DNA of the CDR3 is TGTGCCAGCAGCCTTCGGGGAAGGGTAATAGATGAGCAGTTCTTC.

The chain is built from TRBV7-2 and TRBJ2-5, with D tentatively TRBD2 (6 bases). This CDR3 comprises 13 residues. Per germline, CDR1 SGHTA and CDR2 FQGNSA. V dropped 4 bases and J dropped 14 bases, with 20 bases sitting between them. This CDR3 is CASSSLWGTLSYF. Here the CDR3 DNA reads TGTGCCAGCAGCTCCCTATGGGGGACTCTCTCTTACTTC.

This chain links TRBV11-3 with TRBJ2-1, with 7 nucleotides matching TRBD1. The CDR3 is 16 residues long. Germline lookup yields CDR1 SGHNT and CDR2 YENEEA. The ends lost 5 bases at V and 1 base at J; junction bases unmatched: 8. CDR3 coding DNA: TGTGCCAGCAGCCCCCGGACAGGCCTATCCTACAATGAGCAGTTCTTC. Its protein is CASSPRTGLSYNEQFF.

This rearrangement joins TRBV29-1 to TRBJ1-5; D call uncertain. There are 12 residues in the CDR3. Germline CDR1 and CDR2: SQVTM and ANQGSEA. V dropped 1 base and J dropped 5 bases, with 6 bases sitting between them. As DNA, the CDR3 is TGCAGCGTTGAAGTCTCCGATCAGCCCCAGCATTTT. Translated, it gives CSVEVSDQPQHF.

The chain has TRBV7-2 and TRBJ1-5; D may be TRBD1 (6 bases). This CDR3 comprises 14 residues. Germline CDR1 and CDR2: SGHTA and FQGNSA. The germline V and J ends were trimmed by 4 bases and 7 bases, with 14 bases remaining between them. The CDR3 region is CASSYRDGPQPQHF. The CDR3 region has the DNA TGTGCCAGCAGCTACAGGGACGGCCCACAGCCCCAGCATTTT.

The chain uses TRBV11-2 and TRBJ1-2, with 8 positions matching TRBD1. Losses at the gene ends were 4 bases for V and 7 bases for J; bases not matched to a gene: 8. Germline V gives CDR1 SGHAT, CDR2 FQNNGV. The CDR3 covers 14 residues. The CDR3 loop is CASSSRAQGGGYTF. For the CDR3, the DNA is TGTGCCAGCAGCTCCCGTGCACAGGGGGGTGGCTACACCTTC. Complete variable domain (other parts from reference TRBV11-2 and TRBJ1-2): EAGVAQSPRYKIIEKRQSVAFWCNPISGHATLYWYQQILGQGPKLLIQFQNNGVVDDSQLPKDRFSAERLKGVDSTLKIQPAKLEDSAVYLCASSSRAQGGGYTFGSGTRLTVV.

The chain has TRBV19 and TRBJ1-5; tentative D call: TRBD1 (5 bases). Trimming took off 3 bases at V and 7 bases at J, with 13 bases between the two ends. The germline CDR1 and CDR2 sequences are LNHDA and SQIVND (reference sequence). CDR3 length equals 14 residues. The CDR3 nucleotides read TGTGCCAGTAGTATCCCGACAGCTGGACAGCCCCAGCATTTT. Protein product: CASSIPTAGQPQHF.

This sequence joins TRBV27 and TRBJ2-7; 9 bases are shared with TRBD2. The trim removed 4 bases at V and 0 bases at J, leaving 10 bases unmatched. Germline-derived CDR1 and CDR2 are MNHEY and SMNVEV (reference sequence). The CDR3 extends over 17 amino acids. The chain's CDR3 is CASSSYSGGSFSYEQYF. DNA of the CDR3: TGTGCCAGCAGTTCCTATAGCGGGGGCTCCTTCTCCTACGAGCAGTACTTC.

The rearrangement uses TRBV5-1 and TRBJ2-3; maybe TRBD2 (5 bases). The CDR3 extends over 15 amino acids. The germline V and J ends were trimmed by 5 bases and 3 bases, with 16 bases remaining between them. Germline loops: CDR1 SGHRS, CDR2 YFSETQ. Here the CDR3 reads CASRLTGGHTDTQYF. CDR3 nucleotide sequence: TGCGCCAGCAGATTGACCGGAGGTCATACAGATACGCAGTATTTT.

This rearrangement joins TRBV7-9 to TRBJ2-3; 8 bases map to TRBD1. Trimming removed 7 bases from V and 0 bases from J; junction bases left unmatched: 6. The germline V gene encodes CDR1 SEHNR and CDR2 FQNEAQ (reference sequence). The CDR3 length is 15 residues. CDR3 protein: CASIRQGSSTDTQYF. In DNA form, the CDR3 reads TGTGCCAGCATAAGACAGGGGAGTAGCACAGATACGCAGTATTTT.

The V call is TRBV6-2 or TRBV6-3, the J call TRBJ1-5; D may be TRBD1 (6 bases). The V and J ends lost 5 bases and 7 bases respectively, with 18 bases between them. CDR3 size: 15 residues. Germline V gene data show CDR1 as MNHEY and CDR2 as SVGEGT. As DNA, the CDR3 is TGTGCCAGCAGTCAAACAGGGTTCGGGCCCCAGCCCCAGCATTTT. Amino acids: CASSQTGFGPQPQHF.

The chain has TRBV9 and TRBJ2-2; TRBD1 agrees at 8 bases. Germline V gives CDR1 SGDLS, CDR2 YYNGEE. CDR3 length equals 16 residues. V lost 4 bases to trimming and J lost 0 bases; unmatched junction nucleotides: 5. CDR3 sequence: CASSTTTGANTGELFF. The CDR3, as DNA: TGTGCCAGCAGCACCACGACAGGGGCGAACACCGGGGAGCTGTTTTTT.

This clone was picked up one time. The chain uses TRBV7-2 and TRBJ2-3; no clear D gene. CDR1 and CDR2 (germline): SGHTA, FQGNSA. The ends were cut back, 2 bases at V and 0 bases at J, with 9 bases in the middle. This CDR3 spans 15 amino acids. CDR3: CASSLMAVSTDTQYF. As DNA, the CDR3 is TGTGCCAGCAGCTTAATGGCCGTTAGCACAGATACGCAGTATTTT.

This rearrangement joins TRBV5-4 to TRBJ2-5, with a tentative D call TRBD2 (5 bases). Trimming stripped 0 bases from V and 4 bases from J, with 19 bases between. The germline V gene has CDR1 SGHNT and CDR2 YYREEE (reference sequence). This CDR3 comprises 17 residues. The CDR3 DNA sequence: TGTGCCAGCAGCTTGGGGGCCCGGTTTTTAGGAGGAGAGACCCAGTACTTC. This codes for CASSLGARFLGGETQYF.

The CDR3 is CASSLDRKETQYF. The CDR3 nucleotides read TGTGCCAGCAGTCTGGACAGAAAAGAGACCCAGTACTTC. The chain couples TRBV7-3 to TRBJ2-5; tentative D call: TRBD1 (6 bases). Trimming took 6 bases from V and 3 from J, leaving 11 bases between them. The CDR3 has 13 amino acids. Germline-derived CDR1 and CDR2 are SGHTA and FQGTGA.

V and J are TRBV4-2 and TRBJ2-1, with 10 nucleotides matching TRBD2. There are 18 residues in the CDR3. The V gene's germline CDR1 is LGHNA and CDR2 YNFKEQ. Trimming at V came to 0 bases and at J to 8 bases, leaving 13 bases not matched to a gene. CDR3 sequence: CASSQDWLAGAQWDEQFF. DNA for the CDR3: TGTGCCAGCAGCCAAGACTGGCTAGCGGGGGCTCAGTGGGATGAGCAGTTCTTC.

V gene TRBV11-2 combines with J gene TRBJ1-5; 7 positions match TRBD1. Trimming cost V 5 bases and J 3 bases; bases outside gene matches: 13. The V gene's germline CDR1 is SGHAT and CDR2 FQNNGV. The CDR3 runs to 17 residues. Here the CDR3 DNA reads TGTGCCAGCAGCGGATTAGATCGGGGACAGCCCAATCAGCCCCAGCATTTT. This sequence encodes CASSGLDRGQPNQPQHF.

J is TRBJ1-1 and V is TRBV5-1; TRBD1 aligns across 12 bases. Germline V CDR1 and CDR2: SGHRS, YFSETQ. V was clipped by 0 bases and J by 3 bases; unmatched bases: 0. This CDR3 has 15 amino acids. The CDR3 bases are TGCGCCAGCAGCTTGGGGGACAGGGGGCACACTGAAGCTTTCTTT. Translating it yields CASSLGDRGHTEAFF.